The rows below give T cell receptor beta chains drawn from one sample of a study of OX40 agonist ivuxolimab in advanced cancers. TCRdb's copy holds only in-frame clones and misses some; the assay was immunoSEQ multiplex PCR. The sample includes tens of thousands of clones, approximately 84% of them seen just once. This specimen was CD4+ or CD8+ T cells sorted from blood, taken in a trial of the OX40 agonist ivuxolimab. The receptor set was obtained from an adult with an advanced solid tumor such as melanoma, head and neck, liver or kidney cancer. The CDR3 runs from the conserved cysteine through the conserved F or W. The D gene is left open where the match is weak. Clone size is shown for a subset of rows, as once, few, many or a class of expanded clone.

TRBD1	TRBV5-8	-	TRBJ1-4	TGTGCCAGCAGCTTTCGCTTTGTTCAGGGGGAACTGTTTTTT	CASSFRFVQGELFF
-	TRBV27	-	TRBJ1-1	TGTGCCAGCAGACCACAGGACAGCCCCACTGAAGCTTTCTTT	CASRPQDSPTEAFF
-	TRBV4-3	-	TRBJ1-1	TGCGCCAGCAGCCAAGATGAGGAACCCCGGCCGGGCACTGAAGCTTTCTTT	CASSQDEEPRPGTEAFF
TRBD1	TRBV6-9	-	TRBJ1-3	TGTGCCAGCAGAGGGACAGGGAACTCTGGAAACACCATATATTTT	CASRGTGNSGNTIYF
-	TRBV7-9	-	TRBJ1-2	TGTGCCAGCAGCTTAGGAACAGGTTATGGCTACACCTTC	CASSLGTGYGYTF
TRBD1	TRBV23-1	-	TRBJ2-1	TGCGCCAGCCCCGACAGGGTACAGAGCGAGCAGTTCTTC	CASPDRVQSEQFF
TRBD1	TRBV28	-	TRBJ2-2	TGTGCCAGCAGTTTAAGTGGACAGGGGCCTCAGGGGCCGAACACCGGGGAGCTGTTTTTT	CASSLSGQGPQGPNTGELFF
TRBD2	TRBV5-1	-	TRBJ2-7	TGCGCCAGCAGCTTGGGGGTAGCGGGGCAGTACGAGCAGTACTTC	CASSLGVAGQYEQYF
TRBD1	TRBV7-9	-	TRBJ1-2	TGTGCCAGCCTGGGACAGGGGGCGGACTATGGCTACACCTTC	CASLGQGADYGYTF
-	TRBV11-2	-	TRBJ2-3	TGTGCCAGCAGCTTAGATGGACGGAATGACTGGTTAGATACGCAGTATTTT	CASSLDGRNDWLDTQYF
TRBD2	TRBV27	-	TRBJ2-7	TGTGCCAGCGCTAGCGGGGGACCTACCTACGAGCAGTACTTC	CASASGGPTYEQYF
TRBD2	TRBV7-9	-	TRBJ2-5	TGTGCCAGCAGACCTACTAGCGGTCAAGAGACCCAGTACTTC	CASRPTSGQETQYF
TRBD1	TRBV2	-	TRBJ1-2	TGTGCCAGCAGTGATAGGGACAGGGTTTCTAAGTATGGCTACACCTTC	CASSDRDRVSKYGYTF
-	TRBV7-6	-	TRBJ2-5	TGTGCCAGCAGCCCAACACAAGTGGAAGAGCAGTACTTC	CASSPTQVEEQYF
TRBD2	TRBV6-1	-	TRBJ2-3	TGTGCCAGCAGTGAGCGGGCGGGAGAGGGCACAGATACGCAGTATTTT	CASSERAGEGTDTQYF
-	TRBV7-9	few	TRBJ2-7	TGTGCCAGCAGCCCCGCCTCGTACGAGCAGTACTTC	CASSPASYEQYF
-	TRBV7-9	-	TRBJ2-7	TGTGCCAGCAGCTTATGGGGGAGCGAGCAGTACTTC	CASSLWGSEQYF
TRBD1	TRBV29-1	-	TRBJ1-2	TGCAGCATCACAGGGGGCGTTGGCTACACCTTC	CSITGGVGYTF
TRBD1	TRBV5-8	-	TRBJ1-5	TGTGCCAGCAGCTTGATGACAGGGTATCAGCCCCAGCATTTT	CASSLMTGYQPQHF
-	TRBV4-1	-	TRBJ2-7	TGCGCCAGCAGCCCCCGGGGTAGTGGATTGCACGAGCAGTACTTC	CASSPRGSGLHEQYF
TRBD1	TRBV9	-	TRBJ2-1	TGTGCCAGCAGCGTAAATAGAGACAGGGTTTTCTTC	CASSVNRDRVFF
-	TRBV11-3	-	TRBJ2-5	TGTGCCAGCAGCCCCCGCGGCAAAGAGACCCAGTACTTC	CASSPRGKETQYF
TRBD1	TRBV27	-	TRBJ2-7	TGTGCCAGCAGTCCGGGACAGGGGGCCCCCTACGAGCAGTACTTC	CASSPGQGAPYEQYF
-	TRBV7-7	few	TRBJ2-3	TGTGCCAGCAGCTTAGATCCCTCCAATACGCAGTATTTT	CASSLDPSNTQYF
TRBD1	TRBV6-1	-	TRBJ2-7	TGTGCCAGCAGTGAATGGGCAGGGGGCGATAACTACGAGCAGTACTTC	CASSEWAGGDNYEQYF
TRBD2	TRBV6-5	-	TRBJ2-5	TGTGCCAGCACGGGACTAGCGGGGAGGGAGACCCAGTACTTC	CASTGLAGRETQYF
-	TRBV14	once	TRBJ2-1	TGTGCCAGCAGCCAAAGATACAATGAGCAGTTCTTC	CASSQRYNEQFF
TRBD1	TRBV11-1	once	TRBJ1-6	TGTGCCAGCAGCCTAAACACCGGGACAGAGGATTCACCCCTCCACTTT	CASSLNTGTEDSPLHF
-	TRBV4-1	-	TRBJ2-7	TGCGCCAGCAGCCAAGCGGTCAGCTCCTACGAGCAGTACTTC	CASSQAVSSYEQYF
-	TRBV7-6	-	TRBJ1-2	TGTGCCAGCAGCTTAAGGCCCGTAACCCCTTTGGGGGGCTACACCTTC	CASSLRPVTPLGGYTF
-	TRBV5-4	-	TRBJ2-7	TGTGCCAGCAGCCCGGACCCCGGGACAAACTACGAGCAGTACTTC	CASSPDPGTNYEQYF
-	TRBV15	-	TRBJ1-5	TGTGCCACCAGCAGGGAGGTTCCGAACAATCAGCCCCAGCATTTT	CATSREVPNNQPQHF
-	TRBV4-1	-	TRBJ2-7	TGCGCCAGCAGCCACCCCCTAGGAGGCAACTACGAGCAGTACTTC	CASSHPLGGNYEQYF
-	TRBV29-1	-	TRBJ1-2	TGCAGCGTTGAAGATCGGGCCTCCACCTTC	CSVEDRASTF
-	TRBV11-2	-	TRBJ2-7	TGTGCCAGCAGCTTAGACAGGGGTTCCTACGAGCAGTACTTC	CASSLDRGSYEQYF
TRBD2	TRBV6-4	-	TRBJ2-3	TGTGCCAGCAGTGAGGGACTAGCGGCAGATACGCAGTATTTT	CASSEGLAADTQYF
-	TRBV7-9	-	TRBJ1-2	TGTGCCAGCAGTTCCCGACATGAGTCCTATGGCTACACCTTC	CASSSRHESYGYTF
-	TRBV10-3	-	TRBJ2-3	TGTGCCATCAGGCCGGGGGAAGGCACAGATACGCAGTATTTT	CAIRPGEGTDTQYF
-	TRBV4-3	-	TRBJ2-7	TGCGCCAGCAGCCAAGATTCTCCAGGGCCCTACGAGCAGTACTTC	CASSQDSPGPYEQYF
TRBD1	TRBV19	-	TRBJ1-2	TGTGCCAGTAGTCGCGGACGGGGCAGGGGGTTGAGTAACTATGGCTACACCTTC	CASSRGRGRGLSNYGYTF
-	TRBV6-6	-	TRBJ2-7	TGTGCCAGCAGTTACTACTCGGAGGACGGGCAGTACTTC	CASSYYSEDGQYF
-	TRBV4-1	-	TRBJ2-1	TGCGCCAGCAGCCAAGTGGCGGTATCCTACAATGAGCAGTTCTTC	CASSQVAVSYNEQFF
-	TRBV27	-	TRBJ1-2	TGTGCCAGCAGCAGCTGGGTCGGCTATGGCTACACCTTC	CASSSWVGYGYTF
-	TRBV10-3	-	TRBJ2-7	TGTGCCATCAGTGAAGGACGCGAGCAGTACTTC	CAISEGREQYF
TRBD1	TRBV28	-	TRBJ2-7	TGTGCCAGCAGGGAAAGGACAGGGACCTACGAGCAGTACTTC	CASRERTGTYEQYF
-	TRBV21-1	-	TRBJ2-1	-	CASSKVPSWAGGSNEQFF
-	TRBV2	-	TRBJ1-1	TGTGCCAGCAGGGACATGAACACTGAAGCTTTCTTT	CASRDMNTEAFF
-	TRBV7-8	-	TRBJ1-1	TGTGCCAGCAGGAATTTGTTGAACACTGAAGCTTTCTTT	CASRNLLNTEAFF
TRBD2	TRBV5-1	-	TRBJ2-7	TGCGCCAGCAAACTAGCGGGGGATCCTTCCTACGAGCAGTACTTC	CASKLAGDPSYEQYF
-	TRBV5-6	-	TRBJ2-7	TGTGCCAGCAGCTCCACTGGGCGGGAAGGGACCTACGAGCAGTACTTC	CASSSTGREGTYEQYF
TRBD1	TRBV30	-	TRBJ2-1	TGTGCCTGGGACGGTGCAGGGGGCGAAAACAGGGCATACAATGAGCAGTTCTTC	CAWDGAGGENRAYNEQFF
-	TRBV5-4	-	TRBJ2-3	TGTGCCAGCAGCTTGAGAGGGGAATTGTATTTT	CASSLRGELYF
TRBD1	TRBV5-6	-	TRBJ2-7	TGTGCCAGCAGCCCAGGACAGGGTGCCTACGAGCAGTACTTC	CASSPGQGAYEQYF
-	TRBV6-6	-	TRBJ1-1	TGTGCCAGCAGCTACCCCGGGGGTGAAGCTTTCTTT	CASSYPGGEAFF
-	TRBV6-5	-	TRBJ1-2	TGTGCCAGCAGTTTAGGGGCCCTTAACTATGGCTACACCTTC	CASSLGALNYGYTF
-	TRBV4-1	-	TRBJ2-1	TGCGCCAGCAGCCAGGGTAACTGGGTCAATGAGCAGTTCTTC	CASSQGNWVNEQFF
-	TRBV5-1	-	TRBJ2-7	TGCGCCAGCAGCCCCGACCTAACAGGGATCGAGCAGTACTTC	CASSPDLTGIEQYF
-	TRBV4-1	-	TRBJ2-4	TGCGCCAGCAGCCAAGGTTGGGGAGCCCTTAAAAACATTCAGTACTTC	CASSQGWGALKNIQYF